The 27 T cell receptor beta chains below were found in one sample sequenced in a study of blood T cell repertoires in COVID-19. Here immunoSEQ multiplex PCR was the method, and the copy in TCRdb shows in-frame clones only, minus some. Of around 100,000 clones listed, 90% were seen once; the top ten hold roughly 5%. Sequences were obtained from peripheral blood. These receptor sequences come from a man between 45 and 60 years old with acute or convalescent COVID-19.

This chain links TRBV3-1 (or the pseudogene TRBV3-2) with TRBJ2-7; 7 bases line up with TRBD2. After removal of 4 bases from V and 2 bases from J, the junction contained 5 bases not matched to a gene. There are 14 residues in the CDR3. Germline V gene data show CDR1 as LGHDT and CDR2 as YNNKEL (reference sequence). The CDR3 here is CASSLQRGPYEQYF. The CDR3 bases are TGTGCCAGCAGCCTCCAGCGGGGACCCTACGAGCAGTACTTC.

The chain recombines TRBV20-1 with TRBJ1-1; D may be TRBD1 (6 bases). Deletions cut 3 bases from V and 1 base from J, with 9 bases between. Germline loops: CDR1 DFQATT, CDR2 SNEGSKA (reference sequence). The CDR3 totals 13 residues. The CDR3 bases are TGCAGTGCTAGTGGAGGGGGGAACACTGAAGCTTTCTTT. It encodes CSASGGGNTEAFF.

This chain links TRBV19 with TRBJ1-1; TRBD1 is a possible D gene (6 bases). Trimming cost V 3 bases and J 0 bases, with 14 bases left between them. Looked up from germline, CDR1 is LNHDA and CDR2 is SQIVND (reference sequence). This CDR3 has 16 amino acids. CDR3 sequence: CASSIRAGVMNTEAFF. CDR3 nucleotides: TGTGCCAGTAGTATTCGGGCAGGGGTCATGAACACTGAAGCTTTCTTT.

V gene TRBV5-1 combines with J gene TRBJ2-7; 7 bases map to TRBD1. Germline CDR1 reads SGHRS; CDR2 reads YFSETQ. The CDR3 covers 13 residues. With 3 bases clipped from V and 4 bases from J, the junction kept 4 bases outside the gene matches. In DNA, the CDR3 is TGCGCCAGCAGCTGGGACAGCAAATACGAGCAGTACTTC. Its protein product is CASSWDSKYEQYF.

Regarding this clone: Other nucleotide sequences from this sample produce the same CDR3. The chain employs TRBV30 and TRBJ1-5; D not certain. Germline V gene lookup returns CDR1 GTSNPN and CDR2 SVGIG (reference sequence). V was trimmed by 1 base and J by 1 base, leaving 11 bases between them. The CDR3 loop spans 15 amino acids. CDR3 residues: CAWSAVGGSNQPQHF. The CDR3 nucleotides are TGTGCCTGGAGTGCGGTTGGAGGCAGCAATCAGCCCCAGCATTTT.

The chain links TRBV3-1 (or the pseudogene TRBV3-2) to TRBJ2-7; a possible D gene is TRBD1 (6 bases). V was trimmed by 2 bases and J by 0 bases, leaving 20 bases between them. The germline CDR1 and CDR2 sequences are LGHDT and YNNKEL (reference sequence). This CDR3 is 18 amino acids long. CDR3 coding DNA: TGTGCCAGCAGCCAACAAGGGGGAAACTATCCCCTCTCCTACGAGCAGTACTTC. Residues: CASSQQGGNYPLSYEQYF.

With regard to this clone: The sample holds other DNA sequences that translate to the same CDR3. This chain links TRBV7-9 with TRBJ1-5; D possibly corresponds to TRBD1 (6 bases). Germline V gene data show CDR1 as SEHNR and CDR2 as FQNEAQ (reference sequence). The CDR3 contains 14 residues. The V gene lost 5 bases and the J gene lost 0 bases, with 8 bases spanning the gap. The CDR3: CASSPTGSNQPQHF. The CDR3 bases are TGTGCCAGCAGCCCGACAGGTAGCAATCAGCCCCAGCATTTT.

The CDR3 sequence is CASSLASGSNEQFF. CDR3 nucleotide sequence: TGCGCCAGCAGCCTGGCTAGCGGGAGTAATGAGCAGTTCTTC. The rearrangement links TRBV4-3 to TRBJ2-1; 10 bases line up with TRBD2. The V and J ends lost 4 bases and 7 bases, in that order; junction bases with no gene match: 4. This CDR3 is built from 14 residues. Germline-derived CDR1 and CDR2 are LGHNA and YSLEER.

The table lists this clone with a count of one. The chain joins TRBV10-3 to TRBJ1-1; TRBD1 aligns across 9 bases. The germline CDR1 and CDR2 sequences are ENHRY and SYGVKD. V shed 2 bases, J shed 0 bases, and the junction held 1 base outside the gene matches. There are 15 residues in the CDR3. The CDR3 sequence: CAISEGTGMNTEAFF. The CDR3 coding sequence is TGTGCCATCAGTGAGGGGACAGGGATGAACACTGAAGCTTTCTTT.

The CDR3 spells CASSFRSPSTDTQYF. CDR3 DNA sequence: TGCGCCAGCAGCTTCAGGTCCCCCAGCACAGATACGCAGTATTTT. The chain employs TRBV5-1 and TRBJ2-3; unclear D gene. V lost 2 bases and J 0 bases, leaving 10 bases between the germline ends. CDR1 is SGHRS, CDR2 YFSETQ, per germline. The CDR3 is 15 amino acids. Filled out from reference TRBV5-1 and TRBJ2-3, the complete variable domain reads KAGVTQTPRYLIKTRGQQVTLSCSPISGHRSVSWYQQTPGQGLQFLFEYFSETQRNKGNFPGRFSGRQFSNSRSEMNVSTLELGDSALYLCASSFRSPSTDTQYFGPGTRLTVL.

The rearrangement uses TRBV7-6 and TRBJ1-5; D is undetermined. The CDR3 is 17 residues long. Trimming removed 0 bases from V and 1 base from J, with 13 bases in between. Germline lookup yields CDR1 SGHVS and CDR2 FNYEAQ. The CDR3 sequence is CASSLAEGGHSNQPQHF. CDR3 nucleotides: TGTGCCAGCAGCTTAGCGGAGGGCGGGCACAGCAATCAGCCCCAGCATTTT.

CDR3 nucleotides: TGTGCCAGCAGTTACTCGAAGGCAGGGCCCTACACTGAAGCTTTCTTT. Protein sequence: CASSYSKAGPYTEAFF. The chain carries TRBV6-2 or TRBV6-3 and TRBJ1-1; perhaps TRBD1 as D (5 bases). This CDR3 is built from 16 residues. Germline V gene lookup returns CDR1 MNHEY and CDR2 SVGEGT. V gave up 0 bases and J gave up 3 bases, with 14 bases separating them.

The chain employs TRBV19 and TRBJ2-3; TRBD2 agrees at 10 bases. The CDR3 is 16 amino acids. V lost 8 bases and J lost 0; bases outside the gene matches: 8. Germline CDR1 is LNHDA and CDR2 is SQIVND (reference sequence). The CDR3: CASSWTSGRSTDTQYF. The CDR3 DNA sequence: TGTGCCAGTTCTTGGACTAGCGGACGAAGCACAGATACGCAGTATTTT.

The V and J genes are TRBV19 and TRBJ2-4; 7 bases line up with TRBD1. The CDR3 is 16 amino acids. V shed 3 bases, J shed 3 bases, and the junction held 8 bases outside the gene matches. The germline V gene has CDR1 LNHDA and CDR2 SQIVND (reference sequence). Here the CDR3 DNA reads TGTGCCAGTAGTATGTGGTACACAGGGGACAAAAACATTCAGTACTTC. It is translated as CASSMWYTGDKNIQYF.

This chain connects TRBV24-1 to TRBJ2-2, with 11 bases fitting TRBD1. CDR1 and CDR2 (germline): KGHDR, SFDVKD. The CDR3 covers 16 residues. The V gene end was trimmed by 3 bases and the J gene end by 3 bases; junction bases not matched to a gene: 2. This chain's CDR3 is CATSDPGQGDTGELFF. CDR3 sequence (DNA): TGTGCCACCAGTGATCCGGGACAGGGGGACACCGGGGAGCTGTTTTTT.

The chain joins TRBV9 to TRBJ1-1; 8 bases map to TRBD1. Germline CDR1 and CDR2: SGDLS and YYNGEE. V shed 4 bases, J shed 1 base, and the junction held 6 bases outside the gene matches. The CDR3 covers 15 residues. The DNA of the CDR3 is TGTGCCAGCAGCCCGAGGACAGGGCCGAACACTGAAGCTTTCTTT. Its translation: CASSPRTGPNTEAFF.

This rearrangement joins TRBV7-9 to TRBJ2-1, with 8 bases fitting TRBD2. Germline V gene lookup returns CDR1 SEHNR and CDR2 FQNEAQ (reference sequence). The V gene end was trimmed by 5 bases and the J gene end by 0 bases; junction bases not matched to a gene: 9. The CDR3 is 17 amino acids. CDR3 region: CASSEQLAASSYNEQFF. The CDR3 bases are TGTGCCAGCAGCGAACAACTAGCGGCAAGCTCCTACAATGAGCAGTTCTTC.

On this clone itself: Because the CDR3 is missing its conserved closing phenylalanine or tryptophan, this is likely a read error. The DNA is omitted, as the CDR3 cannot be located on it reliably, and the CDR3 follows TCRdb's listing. CDR3: CASSNQLGHEI. The chain joins TRBV3-1 (or the pseudogene TRBV3-2) to TRBJ2-7; the D call TRBD1 from the table was never checked on the DNA. Germline V gene sequence: CDR1 LGHDT, CDR2 YNNKEL (reference sequence). The CDR3 extends over 11 residues, inclusive of both ends.

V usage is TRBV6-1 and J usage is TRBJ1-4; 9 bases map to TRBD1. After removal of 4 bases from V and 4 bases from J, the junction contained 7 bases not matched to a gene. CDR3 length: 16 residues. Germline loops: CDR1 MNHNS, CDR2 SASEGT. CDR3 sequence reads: CASSVGPGQGNEKLFF. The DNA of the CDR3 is TGTGCCAGCAGTGTGGGGCCGGGACAGGGTAATGAAAAACTGTTTTTT.

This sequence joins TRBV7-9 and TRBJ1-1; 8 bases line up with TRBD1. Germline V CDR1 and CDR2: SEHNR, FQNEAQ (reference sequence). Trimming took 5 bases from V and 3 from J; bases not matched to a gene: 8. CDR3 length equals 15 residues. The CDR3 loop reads CASSLGTGGDTEAFF. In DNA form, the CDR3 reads TGTGCCAGCAGCCTCGGGACAGGAGGAGACACTGAAGCTTTCTTT.

CDR3 protein: CASSSRREGQGEQFF. Written as DNA, the CDR3 is TGTGCCAGCAGCTCCCGGCGGGAGGGCCAAGGAGAGCAGTTCTTC. This chain connects TRBV7-2 to TRBJ2-1; 9 bases are shared with TRBD2. V shed 4 bases, J shed 10 bases, and the junction held 11 bases outside the gene matches. Germline CDR1 reads SGHTA; CDR2 reads FQGNSA. The CDR3 extends over 15 amino acids.

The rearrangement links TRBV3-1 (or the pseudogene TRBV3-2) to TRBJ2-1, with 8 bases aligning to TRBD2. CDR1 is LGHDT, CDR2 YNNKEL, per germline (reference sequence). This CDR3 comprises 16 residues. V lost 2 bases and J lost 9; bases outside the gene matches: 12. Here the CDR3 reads CASSQRGGGKSAEQFF. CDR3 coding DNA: TGTGCCAGCAGCCAACGGGGGGGCGGGAAATCCGCTGAGCAGTTCTTC.

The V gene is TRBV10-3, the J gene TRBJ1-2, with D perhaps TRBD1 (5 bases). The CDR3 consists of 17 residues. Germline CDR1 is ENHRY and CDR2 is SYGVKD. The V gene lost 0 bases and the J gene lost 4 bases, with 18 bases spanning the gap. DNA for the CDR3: TGTGCCATCAGTGAGTCTTTATCACAGGTCATGCCCTATGGCTACACCTTC. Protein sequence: CAISESLSQVMPYGYTF.

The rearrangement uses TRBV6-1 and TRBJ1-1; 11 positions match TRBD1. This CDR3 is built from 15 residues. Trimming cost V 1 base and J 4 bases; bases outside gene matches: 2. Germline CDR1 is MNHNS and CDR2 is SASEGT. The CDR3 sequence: CASSEDGTGGTEAFF. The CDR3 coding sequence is TGTGCCAGCAGTGAAGATGGGACAGGGGGCACTGAAGCTTTCTTT.

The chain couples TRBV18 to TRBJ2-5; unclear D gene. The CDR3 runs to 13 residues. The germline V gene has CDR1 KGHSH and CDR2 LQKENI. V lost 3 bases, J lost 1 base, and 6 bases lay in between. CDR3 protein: CASSPWLQETQYF. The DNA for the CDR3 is TGTGCCAGCTCACCGTGGCTCCAAGAGACCCAGTACTTC.

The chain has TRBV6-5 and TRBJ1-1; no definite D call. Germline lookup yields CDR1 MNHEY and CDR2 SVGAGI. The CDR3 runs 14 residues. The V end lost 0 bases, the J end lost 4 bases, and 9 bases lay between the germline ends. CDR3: CASSYSEASTEAFF. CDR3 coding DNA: TGTGCCAGCAGTTACTCAGAGGCGTCCACTGAAGCTTTCTTT.

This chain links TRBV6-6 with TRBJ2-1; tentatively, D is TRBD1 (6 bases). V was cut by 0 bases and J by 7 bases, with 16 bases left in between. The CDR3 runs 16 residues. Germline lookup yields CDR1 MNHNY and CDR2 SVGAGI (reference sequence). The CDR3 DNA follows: TGTGCCAGCAGTTACTCGATGGCAGGGGCCCGGAATGAGCAGTTCTTC. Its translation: CASSYSMAGARNEQFF.